One and the same sample provided the 15 T cell receptor beta chains below, sequenced in a study of blood T cell repertoires in COVID-19. The protocol was immunoSEQ multiplex PCR, while the TCRdb copy is restricted to in-frame clones and leaves out a portion. The sample contains 90,000 to 110,000 clones, around 89% of which appear only once. The specimen sequenced was peripheral blood. The source of these receptors is a human donor in a cohort sampled during active COVID-19.

The CDR3 here is CATSRDEGQGKEKLFF. Written as DNA, the CDR3 is TGTGCCACCAGCAGAGATGAGGGACAGGGGAAAGAAAAACTGTTTTTT. The chain recombines TRBV15 with TRBJ1-4; 10 bases are shared with TRBD1. Germline V gives CDR1 LNHNV, CDR2 YYDKDF (reference sequence). The length of the CDR3 is 16 residues. Trimming removed 0 bases from V and 8 bases from J; junction bases left unmatched: 6.

The chain recombines TRBV5-1 with TRBJ2-2; 14 positions match TRBD2. CDR3 length: 16 amino acids. V was clipped by 4 bases and J by 5 bases; unmatched bases: 4. Per the germline V gene, CDR1 is SGHRS and CDR2 is YFSETQ. This chain's CDR3 is CASSQGLAGGTGELFF. The DNA for the CDR3 is TGCGCCAGCAGCCAAGGACTAGCGGGGGGAACCGGGGAGCTGTTTTTT.

The chain has TRBV11-2 and TRBJ1-6, with D perhaps matching TRBD1 (6 bases). The germline V and J ends were trimmed by 5 bases and 5 bases, with 10 bases remaining between them. This CDR3 comprises 14 residues. Germline V gene sequence: CDR1 SGHAT, CDR2 FQNNGV. The DNA for the CDR3 is TGTGCCAGCAGCATCAGGGGAGATAATTCACCCCTCCACTTT. Encoded protein: CASSIRGDNSPLHF.

This chain links TRBV3-1 (or the pseudogene TRBV3-2) with TRBJ2-5, with 9 bases fitting TRBD1. CDR1 and CDR2 from the germline V gene are LGHDT and YNNKEL (reference sequence). The CDR3 extends over 14 amino acids. V lost 7 bases to trimming and J lost 5 bases; unmatched junction nucleotides: 8. The chain's CDR3 is CASTHTGGKETQYF. In nucleotides, the CDR3 is TGTGCCAGCACCCATACAGGGGGCAAGGAGACCCAGTACTTC.

The chain combines TRBV15 with TRBJ2-5; 10 bases agree with TRBD2. The V and J ends lost 4 bases and 7 bases, in that order; junction bases with no gene match: 6. CDR1 is LNHNV, CDR2 YYDKDF, per germline (reference sequence). The CDR3 runs 14 residues. CDR3 sequence: CATSIAGGGGTQYF. CDR3 in DNA: TGTGCCACCAGCATAGCGGGGGGAGGTGGGACCCAGTACTTC.

V usage is TRBV7-8 and J usage is TRBJ1-1, with D possibly matching TRBD1 (5 bases). Germline CDR1 is SGHVS and CDR2 is FQNEAQ. CDR3 length: 15 amino acids. V was trimmed by 0 bases and J by 4 bases, leaving 12 bases between them. The CDR3 is CASSLAVRAGTEAFF. DNA of the CDR3: TGTGCCAGCAGCTTAGCGGTCAGGGCCGGCACTGAAGCTTTCTTT. The full variable domain, completed using reference TRBV7-8 and TRBJ1-1, is GAGVSQSPRYKVAKRGQDVALRCDPISGHVSLFWYQQALGQGPEFLTYFQNEAQLDKSGLPSDRFFAERPEGSVSTLKIQRTQQEDSAVYLCASSLAVRAGTEAFFGQGTRLTVV.

The chain links TRBV7-8 to TRBJ2-7, with 7 bases that match TRBD2. The trim removed 3 bases at V and 5 bases at J, leaving 13 bases unmatched. The CDR3 totals 16 residues. Germline assignment: CDR1 SGHVS and CDR2 FQNEAQ. DNA for the CDR3: TGTGCCAGCAGCTTGGTCCAAAGGACTAGTTTCCACGAGCAGTACTTC. Residues: CASSLVQRTSFHEQYF.

This chain links TRBV3-1 (or the pseudogene TRBV3-2) with TRBJ2-2, with D possibly being TRBD2 (6 bases). The germline V and J ends were trimmed by 8 bases and 4 bases, with 17 bases remaining between them. The CDR3 is 15 amino acids. CDR1 is LGHDT, CDR2 YNNKEL, per germline (reference sequence). The CDR3 spells CASGPDGGFTGELFF. Written as DNA, the CDR3 is TGTGCCAGCGGCCCGGACGGGGGATTCACCGGGGAGCTGTTTTTT.

V and J are TRBV3-1 (or the pseudogene TRBV3-2) and TRBJ2-7; D unresolved. Trimming stripped 4 bases from V and 0 bases from J, with 19 bases between. CDR1 and CDR2 (germline): LGHDT, YNNKEL (reference sequence). This CDR3 spans 17 amino acids. The CDR3 protein is CASSPRISASNSYEQYF. DNA for the CDR3: TGTGCCAGCAGCCCCAGAATCTCGGCTAGTAACTCCTACGAGCAGTACTTC.

This clone came up a few times. This sequence joins TRBV5-6 and TRBJ2-7; the match to TRBD1 covers 7 bases. Germline lookup yields CDR1 SGHDT and CDR2 YYEEEE. V shed 0 bases and J 12 bases; nucleotides not matched to a gene: 12. The CDR3 totals 14 residues. The CDR3 loop is CASSLGGPRQGAYF. The CDR3, as DNA: TGTGCCAGCAGCTTGGGAGGGCCCAGACAGGGAGCGTACTTC.

The chain employs TRBV13 and TRBJ1-1, with D perhaps TRBD1 (5 bases). V was pared by 1 base and J by 4 bases, with 10 bases between. The germline gives CDR1 PRHDT, CDR2 FYEKMQ (reference sequence). The CDR3 consists of 14 residues. The CDR3 region has the DNA TGTGCCAGCAGCTTAGACCAGGGTGGCACTGAAGCTTTCTTT. Amino acid sequence: CASSLDQGGTEAFF.

V gene TRBV10-3 combines with J gene TRBJ2-7; 7 bases fit TRBD1. The V gene's germline CDR1 is ENHRY and CDR2 SYGVKD. Losses at the gene ends were 0 bases for V and 3 bases for J; bases not matched to a gene: 5. This CDR3 comprises 15 residues. CDR3 sequence (DNA): TGTGCCATCAGTGAGTCGGGCACAGGGGTCTACGAGCAGTACTTC. It yields the protein CAISESGTGVYEQYF.

The chain joins TRBV28 to TRBJ1-1; D possibly corresponds to TRBD1 (5 bases). The CDR3 is 17 amino acids. Germline V CDR1 and CDR2: MDHEN, SYDVKM. V was shortened by 3 bases and J by 1 base, with 18 bases between the two germline ends. CDR3 residues: CASSFNPTEGSNTEAFF. The CDR3 region has the DNA TGTGCCAGCAGTTTTAATCCGACAGAAGGATCGAACACTGAAGCTTTCTTT.

This rearrangement joins TRBV9 to TRBJ2-3; D gene ambiguous. The germline CDR1 and CDR2 sequences are SGDLS and YYNGEE. Trimming stripped 0 bases from V and 1 base from J, with 12 bases between. The CDR3 length is 16 residues. The CDR3 DNA follows: TGTGCCAGCAGCGTAGTCCAAGGCCGGGGCACAGATACGCAGTATTTT. Protein sequence: CASSVVQGRGTDTQYF.

This chain links TRBV5-1 with TRBJ2-2, with 11 bases identical to TRBD1. J lost 5 bases, V lost 0 bases, and 9 bases had no gene match. Germline V CDR1 and CDR2: SGHRS, YFSETQ. The CDR3 is 18 amino acids. The CDR3 bases are TGCGCCAGCAGCTTGGCCCCCATTGGGACAGGGGGGACCGGGGAGCTGTTTTTT. Translating it yields CASSLAPIGTGGTGELFF.